This TCR beta chain was sequenced for a study of blood T cell repertoires in COVID-19. Across the study: Italy, Spain and the United States were the sources of the convalescent and acute COVID-19 samples.

Methods used by the authors: Using reference gene primer amplification, nucleated cell counts were estimated. The repertoire was sequenced with immunoSEQ multiplex PCR; TCRdb's copy has only in-frame clones and lacks some. V and J calls and clone size are those listed in that table; D and trimming were worked out from the DNA. The top ten hold approximately 10% of the sample, which has around 230,000 clones, roughly 90% seen once. Recruitment covered roughly 22 US areas and drew participants whose ages spanned about 18 to 89 years. Allocation to cohorts depended on clinical history reported by the participants. CDR3 length: 16 residues. Germline trimming cut 3 bases from V and 1 base from J; bases unmatched to any gene: 10. Germline V gene sequence: CDR1 GTSNPN, CDR2 SVGIG (reference sequence).

The sequenced sample was PBMCs or T cells enriched from blood (not recorded which). The chain couples TRBV30 to TRBJ2-5; 8 positions match TRBD1. This clonotype was sampled from a man between 18 and 35 years old with acute COVID-19. The CDR3 nucleotides read TGTGCCTGGAGATTCCGGGACAGGTTCTTCCAAGAGACCCAGTACTTC. This codes for CAWRFRDRFFQETQYF.